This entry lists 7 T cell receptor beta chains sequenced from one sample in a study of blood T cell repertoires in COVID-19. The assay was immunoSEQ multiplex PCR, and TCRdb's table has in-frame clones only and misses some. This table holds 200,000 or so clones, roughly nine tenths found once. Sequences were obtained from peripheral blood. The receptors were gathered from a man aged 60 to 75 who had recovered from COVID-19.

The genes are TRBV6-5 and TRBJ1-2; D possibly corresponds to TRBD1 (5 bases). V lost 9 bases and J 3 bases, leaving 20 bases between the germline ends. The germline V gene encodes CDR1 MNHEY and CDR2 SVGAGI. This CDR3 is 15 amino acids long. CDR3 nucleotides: TGTGCCAGTCCATCGGGCAGGGCCGAGGACTATGGCTACACCTTC. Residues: CASPSGRAEDYGYTF.

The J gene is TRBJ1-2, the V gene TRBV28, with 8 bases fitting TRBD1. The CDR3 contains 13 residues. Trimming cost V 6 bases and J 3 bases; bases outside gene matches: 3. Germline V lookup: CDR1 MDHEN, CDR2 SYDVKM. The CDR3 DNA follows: TGTGCCAGCAGGGCGACAGGGGACTATGGCTACACCTTC. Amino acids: CASRATGDYGYTF.

Here the CDR3 DNA reads TGTGCCAGCAGCTTAAGAGGACAGGGGGCAAACAATGAGCAGTTCTTC. Translated, it gives CASSLRGQGANNEQFF. This chain uses TRBV7-9 with TRBJ2-1, with 11 bases lining up with TRBD1. This CDR3 comprises 16 residues. The germline CDR1 and CDR2 sequences are SEHNR and FQNEAQ (reference sequence). With V trimmed by 2 bases and J by 5 bases, 5 bases remained unmatched.

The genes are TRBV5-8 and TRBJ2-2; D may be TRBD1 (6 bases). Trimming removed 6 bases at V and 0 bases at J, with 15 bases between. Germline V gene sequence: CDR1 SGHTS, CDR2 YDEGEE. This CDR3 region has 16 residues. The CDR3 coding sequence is TGTGCCAGCACCAAAGGTCAGGGGCCGAACACCGGGGAGCTGTTTTTT. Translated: CASTKGQGPNTGELFF.

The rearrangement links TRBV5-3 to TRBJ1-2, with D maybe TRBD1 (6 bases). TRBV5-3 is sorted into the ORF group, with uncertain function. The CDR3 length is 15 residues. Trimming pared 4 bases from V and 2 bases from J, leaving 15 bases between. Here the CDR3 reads CARSVRGTTNYGYTF. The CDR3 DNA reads TGTGCCAGAAGCGTGAGGGGGACGACGAACTATGGCTACACCTTC.

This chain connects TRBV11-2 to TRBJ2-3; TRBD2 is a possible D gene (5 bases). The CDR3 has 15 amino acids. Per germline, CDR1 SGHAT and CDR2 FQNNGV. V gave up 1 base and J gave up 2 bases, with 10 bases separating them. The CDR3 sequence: CASSLGRVPTDTQYF. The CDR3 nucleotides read TGTGCCAGCAGCTTAGGGCGGGTCCCCACAGATACGCAGTATTTT.

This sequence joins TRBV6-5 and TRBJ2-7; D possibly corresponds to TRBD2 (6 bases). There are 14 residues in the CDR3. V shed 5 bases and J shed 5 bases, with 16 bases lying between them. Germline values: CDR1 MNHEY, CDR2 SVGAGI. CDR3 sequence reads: CASSMEPGGDEQYF. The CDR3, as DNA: TGTGCCAGCAGTATGGAGCCCGGAGGGGACGAGCAGTACTTC.